This T cell receptor (beta chain) came from a study of T cell responses to AZD1222 COVID-19 vaccine (dated by TCRdb to about 2021). For the study in its entirety: A total of 230 to 250 trial participants underwent TCR sequencing, of whom about 210 received two doses of AZD1222 and about 25 received two doses of the MenACWY control vaccine. Trial participants were enrolled into age subgroups of 18-55, 56-69 and 70-plus years, which contained about 150, 27 and 61 TCR-sequenced participants, respectively.

The paper as a whole reports these results and caveats: Because no day 14 peak-response samples were available, repertoires were characterized only after the peak T cell response. Conclusions about previously exposed vaccinees are limited, since just five or six AZD1222 recipients were seropositive for SARS-CoV-2 at baseline. In the small 56-69-year group, the increase in depth fell short of significance, most likely because of low power. Reportedly, close to half of the unique spike-specific TCRs recognized epitopes lying outside the regions that are mutated in the B.1.351 and B.1.1.7 variants. The vaccine-associated CD4 TCRs covered the entire spike protein, and the dominant responses fell in regions 160-218 and 743-854. After two AZD1222 doses, spike-specific TCR breadth and depth were significantly higher than at day 0 and than in MenACWY recipients. Participants were mostly white British and included more females than males, and it was suggested by the authors that clonal diversity may have been underestimated.

The time point label here, explained by the study, means: about 28 days (+/-7) after the second vaccine dose. Because spike-specific TCR depth and breadth did not differ between the two schedules, AZD1222 recipients who got a second dose at roughly 4 weeks were pooled with those who got a second dose at roughly 12 weeks. Samples from vaccinated people were obtained from the UK trials COV001 and COV002, which included a single-blind randomized controlled phase 2/3 trial of AZD1222 (ChAdOx1 nCoV-19) in healthy adults. For TCRbeta chain sequencing, PBMC samples from trial participants were taken at day 0 and at day 28 after the second dose. With respect to this clone: Which antigen it targets is not known. Base qualities are not recorded, but no much larger clone differs from it by a single base.

From cysteine to phenylalanine, the CDR3 is 15 amino acids long. Solely the CDR3 DNA is kept, with 45 bases framed from the first base. In the germline V gene, CDR1 corresponds to SGHNT and CDR2 to YENEEA. V is clipped by 5 bases and J by 0 bases, and the sequence between their germline boundaries is 11 bases long. The CDR3 regions of human TCRbeta chains were analyzed by immunosequencing. In the paper's pipeline: TCRs in the repertoires were matched against a reference library of SARS-CoV-2-specific TCRs that had been generated with the MIRA antigen-specificity platform. Breadth meant the fraction of unique TCRs that were SARS-CoV-2-associated, whereas depth meant the fraction of total T cells that were SARS-CoV-2-associated. Using the MIRA data, each spike-specific TCR was assigned both to the spike region to which the TCR was reactive and to a CD4 or CD8 class. Log10-transformed breadth and depth values were compared by one-way ANOVA with Sidak's multiple comparisons tests. The source is immuneACCESS, and TCRdb retained only in-frame sequences with V and J called. Part of the clones is not carried over; for the studies checked, unresolved V genes explain less than half of this, and the remainder is unexplained. The DNA gave D and trimming, while V, J and clone size come from that table. For this sample the table gives approximately 89,000 clones, of which just over 90% were detected only once. Under 14% of the sample is held by the ten biggest clonotypes.

The sequence derives from an adult who received the AZD1222 COVID-19 vaccine. The rearranged segments are TRBV11-3 and TRBJ2-1; 6 matching bases give a weak D call of TRBD2. Sequencing used peripheral blood, obtained 28 days after the second AZD1222 dose. The nucleotides read TGTGCCAGCAGCCTCAGGAGGGGCTCCTACAATGAGCAGTTCTTC. It encodes CASSLRRGSYNEQFF.